This entry lists 15 T cell receptor beta chains sequenced from one sample in a study of CD8 T cells in ankylosing spondylitis. TCRdb processed the 5' RACE reads anew with MiXCR; each CDR3 protein has one entry. The data hold about 240,000 distinct CDR3 sequences, with about 10% observed a single time. Sequencing used blood, either unsorted or a sorted T cell fraction (not recorded which). All receptors derive from a male donor with ankylosing spondylitis or in good health (not recorded which).

There are many counts of this clonotype. This chain connects TRBV12-3 or TRBV12-4 to TRBJ1-4; D may be TRBD1 (5 bases). Trimming removed 5 bases from V and 4 bases from J, with 17 bases in between. The CDR3 contains 16 residues. The CDR3 DNA follows: TGTGCCAGCAGTATGGGGCGTCCACGGGGTAATGAAAAACTGTTTTTT. Its translation: CASSMGRPRGNEKLFF.

There are many counts of this clonotype. The J gene is TRBJ1-2, the V gene TRBV20-1; D is undetermined. This CDR3 spans 15 amino acids. The ends were cut back, 6 bases at V and 5 bases at J, with 22 bases in the middle. CDR1 DFQATT and CDR2 SNEGSKA come from the germline V gene (reference sequence). The chain's CDR3 is CSADTGAEVEYGYTF. CDR3 DNA: TGCAGTGCCGATACCGGAGCCGAAGTTGAGTATGGCTACACCTTC.

This clonotype was seen at least ten times. V and J are TRBV12-3 or TRBV12-4 and TRBJ1-5; 9 nucleotides line up with TRBD1. This CDR3 is built from 15 residues. The trim removed 5 bases at V and 6 bases at J, leaving 8 bases unmatched. The CDR3 is CASSHTTGGSQPQHF. The CDR3 coding sequence is TGTGCCAGCAGTCACACGACAGGGGGAAGTCAGCCCCAGCATTTT.

This clonotype occurred many times. The V and J genes are TRBV9 and TRBJ2-5, with a weak D call TRBD1 (6 bases). Germline V gene sequence: CDR1 SGDLS, CDR2 YYNGEE. V lost 0 bases and J lost 5, with 17 bases in between. The CDR3 spans 16 residues. The CDR3 region is CASSVGTGRGGETQYF. Written as DNA, the CDR3 is TGTGCCAGCAGCGTAGGTACAGGGAGAGGCGGGGAGACCCAGTACTTC.

This clonotype was picked up many times. This chain connects TRBV7-3 to TRBJ1-2; D is unresolved. The CDR3 is made up of 15 amino acids. Trimming took 5 bases from V and 4 from J, leaving 17 bases between them. Germline V CDR1 and CDR2: SGHTA, FQGTGA. The CDR3 region is CASSVPEGIGYGYTF. CDR3 sequence (DNA): TGTGCCAGCAGCGTACCGGAGGGAATTGGCTATGGCTACACCTTC.

This clonotype showed up just a few times. This sequence joins TRBV19 and TRBJ2-5; the D gene is possibly TRBD2 (6 bases). This CDR3 has 13 residues. V was clipped by 3 bases and J by 4 bases, with 9 bases between them. The V gene's germline CDR1 is LNHDA and CDR2 SQIVND (reference sequence). Here the CDR3 DNA reads TGTGCCAGTAGTATCACCGGGGGAGAGACCCAGTACTTC. Its translation: CASSITGGETQYF.

J is TRBJ1-2 and V is TRBV5-1; D not certain. CDR3 size: 14 residues. Germline V gene data show CDR1 as SGHRS and CDR2 as YFSETQ. Trimming stripped 4 bases from V and 4 bases from J, with 14 bases between. CDR3 sequence (DNA): TGCGCCAGCAGCCAACCGGGCGTCGTCTATGGCTACACCTTC. It is translated as CASSQPGVVYGYTF.

This sequence joins TRBV11-1 and TRBJ2-6; TRBD2 agrees at 10 bases. Germline CDR1 and CDR2: SGHAT and FQDESV (reference sequence). The CDR3 consists of 19 residues. V shed 4 bases and J 2 bases; nucleotides not matched to a gene: 11. CDR3 amino acids: CASSSNSGGIKAGANVLTF. The CDR3 nucleotides are TGTGCCAGCAGCTCCAATAGCGGGGGGATTAAGGCTGGGGCCAACGTCCTGACTTTC.

The V gene is TRBV7-3, the J gene TRBJ2-2; D possibly corresponds to TRBD1 (6 bases). This CDR3 contains 14 residues. Per germline, CDR1 SGHTA and CDR2 FQGTGA. The germline V and J ends were trimmed by 6 bases and 4 bases, with 12 bases remaining between them. The CDR3 reads CASRTGSGTGELFF. CDR3 bases: TGTGCCAGCAGAACAGGGTCGGGCACCGGGGAGCTGTTTTTT.

The rearrangement uses TRBV12-3 or TRBV12-4 and TRBJ1-5, with no clear D. The V end was cut by 6 bases, the J end by 6 bases, with 12 bases between. The length of the CDR3 is 13 residues. The CDR3 protein is CASRPSGAQPQHF. CDR3 nucleotides: TGTGCCAGCAGACCATCGGGCGCTCAGCCCCAGCATTTT.

V and J are TRBV4-1 and TRBJ1-1; D is perhaps TRBD1 (6 bases). Per the germline V gene, CDR1 is MGHRA and CDR2 is YSYEKL. V lost 3 bases, J lost 1 base, and 12 bases lay in between. The CDR3 extends over 15 amino acids. The CDR3, as DNA: TGCGCCAGCAGCCAGCGACAGGTGGCGAACACTGAAGCTTTCTTT. This translates into CASSQRQVANTEAFF.

This clonotype was found many times. The V gene is TRBV14, the J gene TRBJ1-2, with D unclear. Germline loops: CDR1 SGHDN, CDR2 FVKESK. Trimming left V 2 bases short and J 4 bases short, with 14 bases between. The CDR3 sequence is 15 residues long. As DNA, the CDR3 is TGTGCCAGCAGCCAAAAGGGTGCCGGTATCTATGGCTACACCTTC. Translated: CASSQKGAGIYGYTF.

There are many counts of this clonotype. The chain uses TRBV12-3 or TRBV12-4 and TRBJ2-3; 10 bases match TRBD2. The CDR3 is 15 residues long. Unmatched junction bases numbered 11, after V lost 5 bases and J lost 9 bases. The CDR3 spells CASSMRAGGPGTQYF. DNA of the CDR3: TGTGCCAGCAGTATGAGAGCGGGAGGGCCGGGGACGCAGTATTTT.

In its sample, this clonotype was seen many times. CDR3 nucleotide sequence: TGCGCCAGCAGCCCCGGTATAGTGTTTGGCGAGACCCAGTACTTC. Translation gives CASSPGIVFGETQYF. The rearrangement uses TRBV5-1 and TRBJ2-5; D not resolved. The CDR3 has 15 residues. V was shortened by 4 bases and J by 5 bases, with 18 bases between the two germline ends. Germline V lookup: CDR1 SGHRS, CDR2 YFSETQ.

This clonotype was picked up many times. The chain carries TRBV5-6 and TRBJ2-7; possibly TRBD1 for D (5 bases). CDR3 length: 13 residues. Germline assignment: CDR1 SGHDT and CDR2 YYEEEE. Trimming pared 0 bases from V and 2 bases from J, leaving 6 bases between. In nucleotides, the CDR3 is TGTGCCAGCAGCTTGGCGACAGCCTACGAGCAGTACTTC. Protein: CASSLATAYEQYF. The full variable domain, in which reference TRBV5-6 and TRBJ2-7 provide the parts outside the CDR3, is DAGVTQSPTHLIKTRGQQVTLRCSPKSGHDTVSWYQQALGQGPQFIFQYYEEEERQRGNFPDRFSGHQFPNYSSELNVNALLLGDSALYLCASSLATAYEQYFGPGTRLTVT.